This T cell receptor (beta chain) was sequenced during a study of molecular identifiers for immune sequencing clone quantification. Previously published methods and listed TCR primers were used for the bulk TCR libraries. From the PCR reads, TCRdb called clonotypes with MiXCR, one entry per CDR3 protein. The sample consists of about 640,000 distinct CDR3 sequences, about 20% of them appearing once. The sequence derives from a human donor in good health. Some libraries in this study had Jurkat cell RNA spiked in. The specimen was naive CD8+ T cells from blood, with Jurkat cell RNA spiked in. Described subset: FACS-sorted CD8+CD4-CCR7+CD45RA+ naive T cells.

This CDR3 reads CAWNLGGGQETQYF. CDR3 in DNA: TGTGCCTGGAACCTAGGGGGCGGGCAAGAGACCCAGTACTTC. The chain employs TRBV30 and TRBJ2-5, with TRBD1 identical over 7 bases. The CDR3 is made up of 14 amino acids. J was trimmed by 2 bases and V by 4 bases; bases with no gene match: 7. CDR1 and CDR2 from the germline V gene are GTSNPN and SVGIG (reference sequence).